The 4 T cell receptor beta chains below were found in one sample sequenced in a study of T cell repertoires in MIS-A myocarditis. TCRdb's table, derived via immunoSEQ multiplex PCR, lists solely in-frame clones and lacks some. The sample lists about 9,200 clones, roughly 90% occurring once. The sample taken for sequencing was thoracic lymph node tissue obtained at autopsy. Source of these receptors: a man aged 18 to 35 with fulminant myocarditis from multisystem inflammatory syndrome in adults (MIS-A) after COVID-19.

The CDR3 region has the DNA TGTGCCAGCAGCGTCTATGGGGATACGCAGTATTTT. This gives the protein CASSVYGDTQYF. The rearrangement uses TRBV9 and TRBJ2-3; unclear D gene. The V gene lost 2 bases and the J gene lost 6 bases, with 7 bases spanning the gap. This CDR3 contains 12 residues. Germline assignment: CDR1 SGDLS and CDR2 YYNGEE.

The chain joins TRBV28 to TRBJ1-1; TRBD1 is a possible D gene (5 bases). The CDR3 is made up of 16 amino acids. Trimming took 6 bases from V and 4 from J, leaving 21 bases between them. Germline-derived CDR1 and CDR2 are MDHEN and SYDVKM. The CDR3 loop reads CASRPIHYRTGTEAFF. CDR3 nucleotide sequence: TGTGCCAGCAGACCAATCCATTACAGGACGGGCACTGAAGCTTTCTTT. Variable domain in full (rest from reference TRBV28 and TRBJ1-1): DVKVTQSSRYLVKRTGEKVFLECVQDMDHENMFWYRQDPGLGLRLIYFSYDVKMKEKGDIPEGYSVSREKKERFSLILESASTNQTSMYLCASRPIHYRTGTEAFFGQGTRLTVV.

The rearrangement uses TRBV27 and TRBJ2-7; D may match TRBD1 or TRBD2 (5 bases each). V lost 5 bases and J 3 bases, leaving 11 bases between the germline ends. The CDR3 is made up of 13 amino acids. From germline, CDR1 is MNHEY and CDR2 SMNVEV (reference sequence). The CDR3 DNA follows: TGTGCCAGCAGTCTGGGACCCGACTACGAGCAGTACTTC. The encoded protein is CASSLGPDYEQYF.

This clone came up a few times. The V gene is TRBV7-9, the J gene TRBJ1-2; D is possibly TRBD1 (6 bases). CDR3 length equals 13 residues. Trimming took 3 bases from V and 5 from J, leaving 10 bases between them. Germline V gene sequence: CDR1 SEHNR, CDR2 FQNEAQ (reference sequence). CDR3 bases: TGTGCCAGCAGCTTGGTCGGACAGTATGGCTACACCTTC. Its protein is CASSLVGQYGYTF.